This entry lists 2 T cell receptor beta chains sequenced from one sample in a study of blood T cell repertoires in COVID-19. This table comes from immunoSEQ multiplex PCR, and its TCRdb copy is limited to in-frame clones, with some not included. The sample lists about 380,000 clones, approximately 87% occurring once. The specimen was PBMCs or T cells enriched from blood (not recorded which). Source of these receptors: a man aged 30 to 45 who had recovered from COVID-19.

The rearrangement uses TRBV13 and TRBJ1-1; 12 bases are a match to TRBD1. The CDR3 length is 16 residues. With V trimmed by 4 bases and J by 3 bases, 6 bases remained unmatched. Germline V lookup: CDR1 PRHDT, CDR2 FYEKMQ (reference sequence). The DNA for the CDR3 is TGTGCCAGCAGCTCCGGGACAGGGGGCGCGCACACTGAAGCTTTCTTT. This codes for CASSSGTGGAHTEAFF.

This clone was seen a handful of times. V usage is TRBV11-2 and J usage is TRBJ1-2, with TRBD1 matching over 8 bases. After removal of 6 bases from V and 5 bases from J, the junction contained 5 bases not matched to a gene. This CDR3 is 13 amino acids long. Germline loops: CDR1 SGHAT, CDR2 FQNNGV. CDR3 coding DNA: TGTGCCAGCAGTTCACAGGGGGTATATGGCTACACCTTC. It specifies CASSSQGVYGYTF.